This is a list of T cell receptor beta chains from one sample in a study of T cells in Graves' hyperthyroidism and ophthalmopathy. TCRdb passed the multiplex PCR reads through MiXCR, listing each CDR3 protein once. The sample shows about 270,000 distinct CDR3 sequences, roughly 15% of them seen only once. The source material was blood. These receptors originate from a woman between 45 and 60 years old with Graves' hyperthyroidism that later progressed to Graves' ophthalmopathy. The CDR3 runs from the conserved cysteine through the conserved F or W. D genes are given only for firm matches. Only part of the rows carry a size: once, few, many, or a class if the clone is expanded.

V	length	J	size	D	CDR3	DNA
TRBV30	15	TRBJ2-2	many	-	CAWRSTTTNTGELFF	TGTGCCTGGAGATCGACAACAACGAACACCGGGGAGCTGTTTTTT
TRBV28	15	TRBJ1-1	many	-	CASSGRGGRGAEAFF	TGTGCCAGCAGTGGCCGCGGGGGGCGGGGGGCTGAAGCTTTCTTT
TRBV6-1	16	TRBJ2-1	many	TRBD2	CASRVDEREPLNEQFF	TGTGCCAGCAGGGTGGATGAGCGGGAGCCCCTAAATGAGCAGTTCTTC
TRBV2	15	TRBJ2-1	many	-	CASSVQAPGYNEQFF	TGTGCCAGCAGTGTACAGGCTCCTGGGTACAATGAGCAGTTCTTC
TRBV28	14	TRBJ2-7	-	-	CASSRPGQGGEQYF	TGTGCCAGCAGCCGACCGGGACAAGGAGGCGAGCAGTACTTC
TRBV7-9	15	TRBJ2-7	many	-	CASTSGLNEVFEQYF	TGTGCCAGTACATCGGGGCTAAACGAAGTATTCGAGCAGTACTTC
TRBV28	14	TRBJ1-5	many	-	CASTQGGSLQPQHF	TGTGCCAGCACTCAGGGTGGAAGTTTGCAGCCCCAGCATTTT
TRBV5-1	15	TRBJ1-6	-	TRBD1	CASSPRTGGDSPLHF	TGCGCCAGCAGCCCCCGGACAGGGGGCGATTCACCCCTCCACTTT
TRBV20-1	14	TRBJ2-4	-	TRBD2	CSAIAGGPGNIQYF	TGCAGTGCTATAGCGGGAGGGCCAGGTAACATTCAGTACTTC
TRBV28	15	TRBJ2-5	many	TRBD1	CASSLEGRGRETQYF	TGTGCCAGCAGTTTAGAGGGCAGGGGGCGTGAGACCCAGTACTTC
TRBV12-3/TRBV12-4	14	TRBJ2-7	many	TRBD2	CASSLLAGGQGQYF	TGTGCCAGCAGTCTACTAGCGGGAGGACAGGGGCAGTACTTC
TRBV25-1	10	TRBJ2-1	few	-	CACSGDEQFF	TGTGCGTGTTCGGGTGACGAGCAGTTCTTC
TRBV5-1	14	TRBJ1-1	many	-	CASSQGSLNTEAFF	TGCGCCAGCAGCCAAGGGAGCTTGAACACTGAAGCTTTCTTT
TRBV28	12	TRBJ1-4	many	-	CASRTAGGKLFF	TGTGCCAGCAGGACCGCGGGGGGAAAACTGTTTTTT
TRBV19	13	TRBJ1-3	-	-	CASTPTDGNTIYF	TGTGCCAGTACCCCGACTGATGGAAACACCATATATTTT
TRBV5-1	16	TRBJ2-2	few	TRBD2	CASSQVYAGDTGELFF	TGCGCCAGCAGCCAGGTTTATGCGGGGGACACCGGGGAGCTGTTTTTT